The clone carrying this T cell receptor (beta chain) appeared a few times. The antigen remains undetermined. This sample was included in a study of shared clonotypes between healthy human individuals. The naive CD8 population came from CD45RO-negative cells selected for CCR7, without terminally differentiated effector memory CD45RA+ cells. The study enrolled healthy HIV-negative adults without recent acute infections or vaccinations as donors. Sequenced by immunoSEQ multiplex PCR; TCRdb stores in-frame clones only, minus some. This sample has about 600,000 clones, with more than 95% found just once. CDR1 is SGDLS, CDR2 YYNGEE, per germline. Trimming left V 0 bases short and J 0 bases short, with 10 bases between. The CDR3 is 15 residues long. Study-level points and caveats: Clonotype sharing across several donors was observed for around 5% of naive CD4 clonotypes.

The rearrangement joins TRBV9 to TRBJ2-7, with D tentatively TRBD2 (6 bases). The material sequenced was naive CD8+ T cells sorted from blood. The receptor comes from a man between 25 and 39 years old in good health. This CDR3 reads CASSVGAGSSYEQYF. The CDR3, as DNA: TGTGCCAGCAGCGTAGGGGCGGGGTCCTCCTACGAGCAGTACTTC.